These 18 T cell receptor beta chains were sequenced from one sample in a study of cytomegalovirus exposure and HLA in healthy donors (dated 2017 in TCRdb). Receptor libraries were prepared by the immunoSEQ multiplex PCR assay. For the multiplex PCR, a mixture combining 60 forward primers for TCR Vbeta segments and 13 reverse primers for TCR Jbeta segments was used. Drawn from immuneACCESS, this table holds only the in-frame rearrangements with V and J called that TCRdb kept. Clones are partly lost; checked studies trace under half to an unresolved V gene and leave the rest unexplained. The sample table lists approximately 170,000 clones, 65% to 80% of them with a count of one. Roughly 2.8% of the sample rests with the top ten. The material sequenced was PBMCs. These receptors were taken from a woman in her 40s in good health and CMV-seropositive.

This chain uses TRBV7-8 with TRBJ2-7; weak D call: TRBD2 (6 bases). Trimming stripped 1 base from V and 2 bases from J, with 15 bases between. The CDR3 loop spans 16 amino acids. CDR1 is SGHVS, CDR2 FQNEAQ, per germline. The CDR3 DNA reads TGTGCCAGCAGCTTAGTAACGGGACTGACAACCTACGAGCAGTACTTC. This encodes CASSLVTGLTTYEQYF.

The rearrangement links TRBV7-9 to TRBJ2-7; no definite D call. This CDR3 is built from 12 residues. The V end was cut by 5 bases, the J end by 1 base, with 6 bases between. CDR1 and CDR2 from the germline V gene are SEHNR and FQNEAQ (reference sequence). The CDR3 sequence: CASSDNSYEQYF. CDR3 DNA sequence: TGTGCCAGCAGCGACAATTCCTACGAGCAGTACTTC.

The genes are TRBV21-1 and TRBJ2-1; the table's D gene call, TRBD2, was not cross checked with the DNA. TRBV21-1 is designated a pseudogene. The CDR3 runs 14 residues. In DNA form, the CDR3 reads TGTGCCAGCATCGGGACTAGCTGGAACAATGAGCAGTTCTTC. It translates to CASIGTSWNNEQFF.

The chain recombines TRBV5-1 with TRBJ2-2; 8 nucleotides line up with TRBD1. The CDR3 extends over 16 amino acids. Per the germline V gene, CDR1 is SGHRS and CDR2 is YFSETQ. After removal of 7 bases from V and 1 base from J, the junction contained 9 bases not matched to a gene. The CDR3 coding sequence is TGCGCCAGCTCCGGACAGGGCGTACAGAACACCGGGGAGCTGTTTTTT. This gives the protein CASSGQGVQNTGELFF.

The chain is built from TRBV9 and TRBJ1-3; 9 bases are shared with TRBD1. From germline, CDR1 is SGDLS and CDR2 YYNGEE. The CDR3 has 16 amino acids. The J segment lost 3 bases and the V segment lost 3 bases, leaving 7 bases of the junction unmatched. CDR3 sequence reads: CASSEDRGKSGNTIYF. As DNA, the CDR3 is TGTGCCAGCAGCGAAGACAGGGGGAAGAGTGGAAACACCATATATTTT.

Only a few counts were recorded for this clone. The rearrangement uses TRBV7-2 and TRBJ1-2; 7 nucleotides align to TRBD1. There are 13 residues in the CDR3. Germline CDR1 SGHTA, CDR2 FQGNSA. The V segment lost 5 bases and the J segment 4 bases; nucleotides outside the gene matches: 4. CDR3 DNA: TGTGCCAGCAGCCCCCGGGACAGCTATGGCTACACCTTC. Amino acid sequence: CASSPRDSYGYTF.

V gene TRBV7-2 combines with J gene TRBJ2-5; D is unclear. This CDR3 is 15 amino acids long. V was trimmed by 1 base and J by 2 bases, leaving 11 bases between them. CDR1 and CDR2 from the germline V gene are SGHTA and FQGNSA. The CDR3 region is CASSLVPGPQETQYF. Here the CDR3 DNA reads TGTGCCAGCAGCTTAGTCCCGGGTCCTCAAGAGACCCAGTACTTC.

Remarks on this clone: Other nucleotide sequences from this sample produce the same CDR3. This sequence joins TRBV18 and TRBJ1-3; D unresolved. V dropped 0 bases and J dropped 0 bases, with 6 bases sitting between them. The CDR3 consists of 15 residues. Germline V gives CDR1 KGHSH, CDR2 LQKENI. This CDR3 reads CASSPPSSSGNTIYF. As DNA, the CDR3 is TGTGCCAGCTCACCACCGTCGAGCTCTGGAAACACCATATATTTT.

The gene calls are TRBV19 and TRBJ2-5, with D possibly matching TRBD2 (5 bases). The V end lost 2 bases, the J end lost 4 bases, and 8 bases lay between the germline ends. In germline, CDR1 is LNHDA, CDR2 SQIVND (reference sequence). The CDR3 totals 13 residues. In nucleotides, the CDR3 is TGTGCCAGTAGTATACGGCTAGCAGAGACCCAGTACTTC. Encoded protein: CASSIRLAETQYF.

The CDR3 DNA follows: TGTGCCAGCAGCCCGAGGACTAGCGTTTACAATGAGCAGTTCTTC. It specifies CASSPRTSVYNEQFF. The rearrangement uses TRBV13 and TRBJ2-1; 9 nucleotides align to TRBD2. CDR3 length equals 15 residues. The germline V gene has CDR1 PRHDT and CDR2 FYEKMQ (reference sequence). The V segment lost 5 bases and the J segment 4 bases; nucleotides outside the gene matches: 6.

The rearrangement links TRBV5-1 to TRBJ1-4, with D maybe TRBD1 (6 bases). The germline gives CDR1 SGHRS, CDR2 YFSETQ. The CDR3 has 14 amino acids. V was pared by 3 bases and J by 5 bases, with 11 bases between. The CDR3 is CASSSGVRNEKLFF. CDR3 sequence (DNA): TGCGCCAGCAGCTCAGGGGTCCGAAATGAAAAACTGTTTTTT.

The CDR3 loop is CASSPLAVNSGANVLTF. The CDR3 DNA reads as TGTGCCAGCAGCCCGCTAGCGGTTAACTCTGGGGCCAACGTCCTGACTTTC. V usage is TRBV4-2 and J usage is TRBJ2-6; the match to TRBD2 covers 7 bases. J lost 0 bases, V lost 4 bases, and 6 bases had no gene match. Germline assignment: CDR1 LGHNA and CDR2 YNFKEQ. CDR3 size: 17 residues.

This clone was counted a few times. The rearrangement links TRBV4-3 to TRBJ1-4, with D possibly matching TRBD1 (5 bases). Germline CDR1 reads LGHNA; CDR2 reads YSLEER. Trimming removed 0 bases from V and 5 bases from J, with 10 bases in between. The CDR3 loop spans 15 amino acids. CDR3 bases: TGCGCCAGCAGCCAAGACGGCGGACAAAATGAAAAACTGTTTTTT. This encodes CASSQDGGQNEKLFF.

DNA of the CDR3: TGTGCCAGCAGGAGAACCAGCGCCGATCAGAAGTACGAGCAGTACTTC. Residues: CASRRTSADQKYEQYF. The V gene is TRBV11-2, the J gene TRBJ2-7, with unresolved D. Germline CDR1 is SGHAT and CDR2 is FQNNGV. CDR3 length equals 16 residues. Trimming stripped 6 bases from V and 4 bases from J, with 22 bases between. Based on the CDR3 plus reference TRBV11-2 and TRBJ2-7, the full variable domain is EAGVAQSPRYKIIEKRQSVAFWCNPISGHATLYWYQQILGQGPKLLIQFQNNGVVDDSQLPKDRFSAERLKGVDSTLKIQPAKLEDSAVYLCASRRTSADQKYEQYFGPGTRLTVT.

The chain recombines TRBV5-1 with TRBJ2-1, with 9 positions matching TRBD1. Unmatched junction bases numbered 5, after V lost 2 bases and J lost 5 bases. Germline loops: CDR1 SGHRS, CDR2 YFSETQ. This CDR3 spans 15 amino acids. The CDR3 loop reads CASSLGDRADNEQFF. CDR3 in DNA: TGCGCCAGCAGCTTAGGGGACAGGGCTGACAATGAGCAGTTCTTC.

The chain uses TRBV19 and TRBJ2-2, with 8 bases aligning to TRBD1. Germline CDR1 LNHDA, CDR2 SQIVND (reference sequence). The trim removed 6 bases at V and 8 bases at J, leaving 5 bases unmatched. CDR3 length: 13 residues. CDR3 protein: CASSGTGVGELFF. CDR3 nucleotides: TGTGCCAGTAGCGGGACAGGCGTAGGGGAGCTGTTTTTT.

The genes are TRBV5-6 and TRBJ2-1; D remains ambiguous. Trimming cost V 2 bases and J 8 bases, with 14 bases left between them. Germline CDR1 is SGHDT and CDR2 is YYEEEE. The CDR3 length is 14 residues. As DNA, the CDR3 is TGTGCCAGCAGCTTTCCCGGCCGGGTCGATGAGCAGTTCTTC. Amino acids: CASSFPGRVDEQFF.

The chain couples TRBV10-2 to TRBJ1-1; 8 nucleotides align to TRBD1. Trimming took 5 bases from V and 10 from J; bases not matched to a gene: 3. The CDR3 runs 11 residues. Germline values: CDR1 WSHSY, CDR2 SAAADI. The CDR3 region is CASSSQGGAFF. The DNA of the CDR3 is TGCGCCAGCAGTTCACAGGGGGGAGCTTTCTTT.